This T cell receptor beta chain was found in a study of T cell repertoires in cytomegalovirus infection. This clonotype was counted ten times or more. TCRdb redid the calling of the reads with MiXCR, one entry per CDR3 protein. This repertoire shows roughly 240,000 distinct CDR3 sequences, approximately 7% found once; its top ten account for under 7%. The CDR3 runs to 14 residues. Per the germline V gene, CDR1 is MNHEY and CDR2 is SVGEGT. Between the trimmed V and J ends, which lost 0 bases and 8 bases, there was a span of 13 bases. The sequenced sample consisted of PBMCs. This TCR derives from a human donor in good health (CMV status not recorded). Some clones in this sample may be carry-over from other donors' samples. The chain combines TRBV6-2 or TRBV6-3 with TRBJ1-2; D gene uncertain. The DNA for the CDR3 is TGTGCCAGCAGTTACTCAGAGGGCGAGAGGGGCTACACCTTC. Its protein product is CASSYSEGERGYTF.